The following is a T cell receptor beta chain sequence with its context. The source of the sample is a study of blood T cell repertoires in COVID-19. For the study at large: The samples span acute and convalescent COVID-19 from the United States, Italy and Spain. Sources were T cells, B-cell-depleted T cells, or PBMCs; the material itself was cDNA or gDNA.

The CDR3 sequence is 13 residues long. V lost 6 bases, J lost 4 bases, and 13 bases lay in between. Germline CDR1 reads MDHEN; CDR2 reads SYDVKM. In the source study's methods: Cell counts per sample came from amplifying reference gene primers. Assay: immunoSEQ multiplex PCR; the TCRdb copy retains only in-frame clones and omits some. D and trimming were read from the DNA, whereas the V and J calls and clone size are those reported in that table. The sample contains 40,000 to 50,000 clones, around 90% of which appear only once. The TCR comes from a man aged 50 to 60 with active COVID-19. The sample comprised peripheral blood. The chain carries TRBV28 and TRBJ2-7; D gene ambiguous. CDR3 nucleotides: TGTGCCAGCAGAGCCGGAGTGGGTTACGAGCAGTACTTC. Translating gives CASRAGVGYEQYF.